Listed below are T cell receptor beta chains from one sample, sequenced in a study of CD8+CD57+ T cells in acquired aplastic anemia. TCRdb ran MiXCR on the reads and lists one entry per CDR3 protein. The table records some 130,000 distinct CDR3 sequences, roughly two fifths of them present only once. Sequenced material: sorted CD4+, CD8+, or CD8+CD57+ T cells (not recorded which) from PBMCs. The receptors come from a human donor in good health, serving as a control. Each CDR3 is given with its conserved first and last residue. The D gene is left open where the match is weak. Not all rows give a size; the values are once, few, many and, for expanded clones, a class.

v_gene	abundance	d_gene	j_gene	CDR3nt	CDR3aa
TRBV12-3/TRBV12-4	many	NA	TRBJ1-1	TGTGCCAGCAGGGGGCGGGGGAACACTGAAGCTTTCTTT	CASRGRGNTEAFF
TRBV6-1	many	NA	TRBJ2-7	TGTGCCAGCAGCAAAAAGGGTAGTTCCCTCTACGAGCAGTACTTC	CASSKKGSSLYEQYF
TRBV19	few	NA	TRBJ2-5	TGTGCCAGTAGTACCGGGGAGACCCAGTACTTC	CASSTGETQYF
TRBV10-1	many	NA	TRBJ2-3	TGCGCCAGCAGTGCCCGACCGGGTTATACGCAGTATTTT	CASSARPGYTQYF
TRBV7-6	NA	TRBD1	TRBJ1-2	TGTGCCAGCAGCTTAGGGGACAGGGGGCAGTCTGGCTACACCTTC	CASSLGDRGQSGYTF
TRBV4-1	many	NA	TRBJ1-4	TGCGCCAGCAGCCAAGTCCAGGGAAAACTGTTTTTT	CASSQVQGKLFF
TRBV19	many	NA	TRBJ1-1	TGTGCCAGTAGTATCGGGGTTCAGGCTGAAGCTTTCTTT	CASSIGVQAEAFF
TRBV20-1	NA	TRBD1	TRBJ2-7	TGCAGTGCTAGAGGAGTGGGGACAGGAATCTACGAGCAGTACTTC	CSARGVGTGIYEQYF
TRBV9	many	NA	TRBJ2-2	TGTGCCAGCGCTTTCCCTGACGGCCCCGGGGAGCTGTTTTTT	CASAFPDGPGELFF
TRBV10-3	NA	NA	TRBJ1-6	TGTGCCGTCGCGGGGGAGGGTTCACCCCTCCACTTT	CAVAGEGSPLHF
TRBV19	NA	TRBD1	TRBJ2-7	TGTGCCAGTAGCCAGTCCGGGACAGTCTCCTACGAGCAGTACTTC	CASSQSGTVSYEQYF
TRBV3-1	many	NA	TRBJ1-2	TGTGCCAGCAGCCAAGATCGGGGCTACACCTTC	CASSQDRGYTF
TRBV11-1	few	TRBD1	TRBJ2-4	TGTGCCAGCAGTCTTACCGAGGCCGGGACAGAGCTAGCCAAAAACATTCAGTACTTC	CASSLTEAGTELAKNIQYF
TRBV6-2/TRBV6-3	NA	NA	TRBJ2-7	TGTGCCAGCAGTTTGAGTCTTAACTACGAGCAGTACTTC	CASSLSLNYEQYF
TRBV5-1	NA	TRBD1	TRBJ2-3	TGCGCCAGCAGCTCCGTGAGAGACAGGGGTGGCACAGATACGCAGTATTTT	CASSSVRDRGGTDTQYF
TRBV29-1	few	NA	TRBJ1-1	TGCAGCGTTGGAGGCAGGGTGGACACTGAAGCTTTCTTT	CSVGGRVDTEAFF
TRBV6-1	many	NA	TRBJ1-1	TGTGCCAGCAGTGGCCTGGGTTGGGGCACTGAAGCTTTCTTT	CASSGLGWGTEAFF
TRBV5-8	NA	NA	TRBJ1-1	TGTGCCAGCAGCTTGGAGCGCCCGAAGGACACTGAAGCTTTCTTT	CASSLERPKDTEAFF
TRBV20-1	many	NA	TRBJ2-5	TGCAGTGCTATCCGGGAGACCCAGTACTTC	CSAIRETQYF
TRBV9	NA	NA	TRBJ2-5	TGTGCCAGCAGCGCCGGCTCAGCCGTGGAGACCCAGTACTTC	CASSAGSAVETQYF
TRBV5-1	many	TRBD1	TRBJ1-3	TGCGCCAGCAGAGGGACAGGGGGAAACACCATATATTTT	CASRGTGGNTIYF
TRBV15	NA	TRBD1	TRBJ2-7	TGTGCCACCAGCGTCGGGACAGGGATTGGCTACGAGCAGTACTTC	CATSVGTGIGYEQYF
TRBV10-3	NA	NA	TRBJ2-7	TGTGCCATCAGTGAGTCCCGGGACTCAGGCTCGTACGAGCAGTACTTC	CAISESRDSGSYEQYF
TRBV19	many	NA	TRBJ1-4	TGTGCCAGTAGTCGTAGGGGACTTGAAAATGAAAAACTGTTTTTT	CASSRRGLENEKLFF
TRBV19	NA	NA	TRBJ1-6	TGTGCCAGTTCTCATGGGGGGGATTCACCCCTCCACTTT	CASSHGGDSPLHF
TRBV19	NA	NA	TRBJ1-4	TGTGCCAGTAGATCCTCAGGAATCCAGAATGAAAAACTGTTTTTT	CASRSSGIQNEKLFF
TRBV9	NA	TRBD2	TRBJ2-5	TGTGCCAGCGGCACCCAGGGAGGGGAGACCCAGTACTTC	CASGTQGGETQYF
TRBV20-1	NA	TRBD2	TRBJ2-7	TGCAGTGCCGCTAGCGTTCTCGGGACTAGCGGGACGGGCGAGCAGTACTTC	CSAASVLGTSGTGEQYF
TRBV25-1	once	TRBD1	TRBJ2-3	TGTGCCAGCAGTGCACAGACAGGGGGTAAAACAGATACGCAGTATTTT	CASSAQTGGKTDTQYF
TRBV15	many	NA	TRBJ1-1	TGTGCCACCAGCAGACGCTTCGGGGGGGAAGCTTTCTTT	CATSRRFGGEAFF
TRBV9	NA	NA	TRBJ1-2	TGTGCCAGCAGCGTAGGGAGGCTCCGCACCGCCTATGGCTACACCTTC	CASSVGRLRTAYGYTF
TRBV9	many	TRBD1	TRBJ1-2	TGTGCCAGCAGCGTTGGCCCGGGACAGGGAAACTATGGCTACACCTTC	CASSVGPGQGNYGYTF
TRBV11-1	many	TRBD2	TRBJ2-3	TGTGCCAGCAGCTTGACTAGCGGAAGCACAGATACGCAGTATTTT	CASSLTSGSTDTQYF
TRBV7-3	NA	TRBD1	TRBJ2-7	TGTGCCAGCAGCTCTGGACAGGCCGGGGAGCAGTACTTC	CASSSGQAGEQYF
TRBV18	NA	TRBD1	TRBJ2-3	TGTGCCAGCTCATCGACAGGGGTGAGCACAGATACGCAGTATTTT	CASSSTGVSTDTQYF
TRBV5-4	many	NA	TRBJ2-3	TGTGCCAGCAGCTGGGACCGCACAGATACGCAGTATTTT	CASSWDRTDTQYF
TRBV5-1	many	NA	TRBJ1-5	TGCGCCAGCAGCTCCGGGGAAGGTGGCAATCAGCCCCAGCATTTT	CASSSGEGGNQPQHF
TRBV12-5	many	TRBD1	TRBJ1-6	TGTGCTAGTGGTTTTGTGGGGACAGGTGCCCTCCACTTT	CASGFVGTGALHF
TRBV6-2/TRBV6-3	many	NA	TRBJ2-1	TGTGCCAGCAGTTACCTGGGCTTCGGCTCCTACAATGAGCAGTTCTTC	CASSYLGFGSYNEQFF
TRBV3-1	many	NA	TRBJ2-1	TGTGCCAGCAGCCAATCGGCGGGTAGGCGTGGCAATGAGCAGTTCTTC	CASSQSAGRRGNEQFF
TRBV6-1	many	NA	TRBJ2-1	TGTGCCAGCAGCCCCAGTAACCCGAACTACAATGAGCAGTTCTTC	CASSPSNPNYNEQFF
TRBV6-5	NA	NA	TRBJ2-3	TGTGCCAGCAGTTACTCGCGTCGGGGGAGCACAGATACGCAGTATTTT	CASSYSRRGSTDTQYF